The 18 T cell receptor beta chains reported below all come from one sample, sequenced in a study of T cell responses to AZD1222 COVID-19 vaccine. Sequencing was performed with immunoSEQ multiplex PCR; in TCRdb, only in-frame clones are kept and a portion is missing. The table lists hundreds of thousands of clones, around 93% of them singletons. The source material was peripheral blood, sampled on day 0 of MenACWY control vaccination. The source is an adult in good health.

The chain couples TRBV7-9 to TRBJ1-2; D is perhaps TRBD1 (6 bases). The CDR3 is made up of 15 amino acids. Germline V gene data show CDR1 as SEHNR and CDR2 as FQNEAQ (reference sequence). The germline V and J ends were trimmed by 5 bases and 2 bases, with 15 bases remaining between them. The CDR3 is CASSPHRVPNYGYTF. The DNA of the CDR3 is TGTGCCAGCAGCCCCCACAGGGTCCCAAACTATGGCTACACCTTC.

V usage is TRBV6-1 and J usage is TRBJ1-1; D is unresolved. V lost 3 bases and J 1 base, leaving 6 bases between the germline ends. Germline V gene data show CDR1 as MNHNS and CDR2 as SASEGT. This CDR3 comprises 13 residues. CDR3 bases: TGTGCCAGCAGTGATTGGCAGAACACTGAAGCTTTCTTT. Amino acids: CASSDWQNTEAFF.

The chain has TRBV7-9 and TRBJ1-6; no reliable D call. Between the trimmed V and J ends, which lost 3 bases and 0 bases, there was a span of 12 bases. The germline CDR1 and CDR2 sequences are SEHNR and FQNEAQ (reference sequence). CDR3 length equals 17 residues. The CDR3 here is CASSFWLISSYNSPLHF. The CDR3 DNA sequence: TGTGCCAGCAGCTTCTGGCTAATCAGCTCCTATAATTCACCCCTCCACTTT.

The chain links TRBV7-6 to TRBJ2-1; 7 nucleotides line up with TRBD1. Germline trimming cut 4 bases from V and 3 bases from J; bases unmatched to any gene: 6. The CDR3 consists of 15 residues. Germline V gives CDR1 SGHVS, CDR2 FNYEAQ. This CDR3 reads CASSSRQGLYNEQFF. Here the CDR3 DNA reads TGTGCCAGCAGCTCTAGACAGGGTCTCTACAATGAGCAGTTCTTC.

The chain is built from TRBV9 and TRBJ1-1, with 7 bases lining up with TRBD1. CDR3 length: 15 residues. Trimming cost V 4 bases and J 1 base; bases outside gene matches: 7. Germline V lookup: CDR1 SGDLS, CDR2 YYNGEE. The DNA for the CDR3 is TGTGCCAGCAGCTCTTTAGGGGGCCGGAACACTGAAGCTTTCTTT. It codes for CASSSLGGRNTEAFF. Full variable domain (rest looked up from reference TRBV9 and TRBJ1-1): DSGVTQTPKHLITATGQRVTLRCSPRSGDLSVYWYQQSLDQGLQFLIQYYNGEERAKGNILERFSAQQFPDLHSELNLSSLELGDSALYFCASSSLGGRNTEAFFGQGTRLTVV.

J is TRBJ1-2 and V is TRBV5-1; maybe TRBD1 (5 bases). Germline CDR1 is SGHRS and CDR2 is YFSETQ. Deletions cut 0 bases from V and 6 bases from J, with 15 bases between. This CDR3 has 15 residues. CDR3 sequence: CASSLGQTKGNGYTF. CDR3 DNA sequence: TGCGCCAGCAGCTTGGGACAGACTAAAGGGAATGGCTACACCTTC.

CDR3 sequence (DNA): TGTGCCAGCTCGTCGCAGGGCCCTGGGGCCAACGTCCTGACTTTC. Translated, it gives CASSSQGPGANVLTF. V gene TRBV18 combines with J gene TRBJ2-6; possibly TRBD1 for D (5 bases). Trimming shortened V by 6 bases and J by 2 bases, and 11 bases separated the two germline ends. This CDR3 has 15 residues. CDR1 and CDR2 (germline): KGHSH, LQKENI.

V and J are TRBV7-2 and TRBJ1-4; D is perhaps TRBD1 (6 bases). The CDR3 loop spans 15 amino acids. Germline assignment: CDR1 SGHTA and CDR2 FQGNSA. Trimming took 0 bases from V and 5 from J, leaving 10 bases between them. CDR3 region: CASSLAGGTNEKLFF. Here the CDR3 DNA reads TGTGCCAGCAGCTTAGCGGGGGGCACAAATGAAAAACTGTTTTTT.

J is TRBJ1-2 and V is TRBV7-2; perhaps TRBD1 as D (6 bases). Per germline, CDR1 SGHTA and CDR2 FQGNSA. V was clipped by 2 bases and J by 5 bases, with 21 bases between them. CDR3 length: 17 amino acids. The chain's CDR3 is CASSLNERAGEGYGYTF. CDR3 coding DNA: TGTGCCAGCAGCTTAAACGAAAGGGCAGGGGAAGGGTATGGCTACACCTTC.

V is TRBV7-4 and J is TRBJ1-1; D remains unclear. V was trimmed by 11 bases and J by 2 bases, leaving 12 bases between them. Germline V gene data show CDR1 as SGHVT and CDR2 as SQSDAQ. The CDR3 sequence is 12 residues long. The CDR3 protein is CAGRRINTEAFF. CDR3 bases: TGTGCCGGCCGACGGATAAACACTGAAGCTTTCTTT.

The chain links TRBV12-3 or TRBV12-4 to TRBJ1-2; D is uncertain. Trimming removed 3 bases from V and 8 bases from J, with 13 bases in between. This CDR3 is built from 13 residues. The CDR3 bases are TGTGCCAGCAGTTTTCCCGGAGCGGGGGGCTACACCTTC. Translation: CASSFPGAGGYTF.

Worth noting for this clone: The same CDR3 also results from other DNA sequences found in this sample. The V and J genes are TRBV19 and TRBJ1-1; D is uncertain. There are 10 residues in the CDR3. Trimming took 6 bases from V and 7 from J, leaving 6 bases between them. The germline gives CDR1 LNHDA, CDR2 SQIVND (reference sequence). The CDR3 loop is CASRRSEAFF. The CDR3 DNA reads TGTGCCAGTAGGAGGAGTGAAGCTTTCTTT.

The chain employs TRBV7-9 and TRBJ2-2, with 7 bases matching TRBD1. The ends lost 5 bases at V and 5 bases at J; junction bases unmatched: 8. Germline V gives CDR1 SEHNR, CDR2 FQNEAQ (reference sequence). The CDR3 runs 15 residues. CDR3 in DNA: TGTGCCAGCAGCCTGACAGGGATAGGAACCGGGGAGCTGTTTTTT. Amino acids: CASSLTGIGTGELFF. The variable domain in full, completed from reference TRBV7-9 and TRBJ2-2, reads DTGVSQNPRHKITKRGQNVTFRCDPISEHNRLYWYRQTLGQGPEFLTYFQNEAQLEKSRLLSDRFSAERPKGSFSTLEIQRTEQGDSAMYLCASSLTGIGTGELFFGEGSRLTVL.

This sequence joins TRBV27 and TRBJ2-7; D might be TRBD1 (6 bases). CDR3 length: 17 residues. Trimming removed 5 bases from V and 1 base from J, with 21 bases in between. CDR1 MNHEY and CDR2 SMNVEV come from the germline V gene (reference sequence). This chain's CDR3 is CASSRDTSFPGSYEQYF. The CDR3 region has the DNA TGTGCCAGCAGTCGGGACACTTCTTTCCCAGGGTCCTACGAGCAGTACTTC.

The chain employs TRBV5-1 and TRBJ2-5; TRBD1 is a possible D gene (5 bases). There are 16 residues in the CDR3. Germline CDR1 reads SGHRS; CDR2 reads YFSETQ. V lost 4 bases, J lost 1 base, and 17 bases lay in between. CDR3 region: CASSRKGSWIQETQYF. In DNA, the CDR3 is TGCGCCAGCAGCCGTAAGGGGTCTTGGATCCAAGAGACCCAGTACTTC.

The chain couples TRBV7-8 to TRBJ1-5, with D unclear. CDR1 SGHVS and CDR2 FQNEAQ come from the germline V gene. The CDR3 loop spans 13 amino acids. Deletions cut 4 bases from V and 7 bases from J, with 11 bases between. CDR3 bases: TGTGCCAGCAGCTCGGTCGGGAACCAGCCCCAGCATTTT. As protein: CASSSVGNQPQHF.

This rearrangement joins TRBV24-1 to TRBJ2-1; the match to TRBD2 covers 8 bases. Germline V CDR1 and CDR2: KGHDR, SFDVKD. This CDR3 region has 15 residues. The junction had 5 bases not matched to a gene; V was cut back by 3 bases and J by 5 bases. This CDR3 is CATSDMLAGHNEQFF. The CDR3 coding sequence is TGTGCCACCAGTGATATGCTAGCGGGTCACAATGAGCAGTTCTTC.

The chain links TRBV6-4 to TRBJ2-1; 9 nucleotides line up with TRBD2. Germline-derived CDR1 and CDR2 are MRHNA and SNTAGT. After removal of 4 bases from V and 2 bases from J, the junction contained 6 bases not matched to a gene. This CDR3 has 16 amino acids. CDR3 nucleotides: TGTGCCAGCAGTGTTAATAGCGGGGGTACCTACAATGAGCAGTTCTTC. Its protein product is CASSVNSGGTYNEQFF.